This T cell receptor beta chain was captured by sequencing in a study of T cell responses to AZD1222 COVID-19 vaccine (dated by TCRdb to the early 2020s). For context, the study as a whole: AZD1222 recipients given second doses at about 4 weeks or at about 12 weeks were pooled, since spike-specific TCR depth and breadth were not found to differ between the two schedules. TCR sequencing covered 230 or so trial participants: about 210 given two doses of AZD1222 and 26 given two doses of MenACWY control vaccine. Trial participants were enrolled by age into 18-55, 56-69 and 70-plus year subgroups, with approximately 150, 28 and 58 TCR-sequenced participants respectively. Results the study describes overall, beyond this receptor: After two AZD1222 doses, both the breadth and the depth of spike-specific TCRs were significantly higher than at day 0 and than in MenACWY recipients. Because no day 14 peak-response samples were available, the repertoires could be characterized only after the peak T cell response. CD4 TCRs associated with the vaccine covered the entire spike protein, and the dominant responses were in regions 160-218 and 743-854. Reportedly, almost half of the unique spike-specific TCRs recognized epitopes lying outside the regions that are mutated in the B.1.351 and B.1.1.7 variants. In the small 56-69-year group, the increase in depth fell short of significance, most likely because of low power. Only five to seven AZD1222 recipients were SARS-CoV-2 seropositive at baseline, limiting conclusions about previously exposed vaccinees. Participants were mostly white British and included more females than males, and it was suggested by the authors that clonal diversity may have been underestimated.

The CDR3 goes from the cysteine to the phenylalanine over 13 residues. CDR3 DNA is the only sequence kept; it has 39 bases, read in frame from the first base. CDR1 and CDR2 were assigned from the germline V gene as SQVTM and ANQGSEA. Trimming takes 6 bases from V and 1 base from J, and the germline ends sit 12 bases apart. The CDR3 regions of human TCRbeta chains were analyzed by immunosequencing. The authors processed their data as follows. TCRs in the repertoires were compared against a reference library of SARS-CoV-2-specific TCRs that had been generated with the MIRA antigen-specificity platform. Breadth was defined as the fraction of unique TCRs that were SARS-CoV-2-associated, and depth was defined as the fraction of total T cells that were SARS-CoV-2-associated. Each spike-specific TCR was assigned to its reactive spike region and to a CD4 or CD8 class using the MIRA data. Log10-transformed breadth and depth values were compared by one-way ANOVA with Sidak's multiple comparisons tests. TCRdb mirrors the immuneACCESS table, restricted to in-frame sequences. Some clones are absent from its copies; in checked studies, under half trace to an unresolved V gene, and the reason for the others is unknown. The DNA was the basis for D and trimming; V, J and clone size are from that table. For this sample there are roughly 150,000 clones; roughly 91% appear just once. Of the sample, about 1.3% falls within the top ten clones.

A note on this clone: Its antigen is unknown. Per-base quality was not reported, and no clone a single base away is much larger than it.

This specimen's time point label, interpreted: baseline before first vaccination. Samples from vaccinated people were obtained from the UK trials COV001 and COV002, which included a single-blind randomized controlled phase 2/3 trial of AZD1222 (ChAdOx1 nCoV-19) in healthy adults. Trial participant PBMC samples were collected at day 0 and day 28 after the second dose for TCRbeta chain sequencing. The source material was peripheral blood, sampled on day 0 of AZD1222 vaccination. The chain joins TRBV29-1 to TRBJ1-1; the D gene assignment is ambiguous. This receptor was obtained from an adult in good health. The DNA is TGCAGCGTCGGACTGATAGGGAACACTGAAGCTTTCTTT. Translated, this is CSVGLIGNTEAFF.